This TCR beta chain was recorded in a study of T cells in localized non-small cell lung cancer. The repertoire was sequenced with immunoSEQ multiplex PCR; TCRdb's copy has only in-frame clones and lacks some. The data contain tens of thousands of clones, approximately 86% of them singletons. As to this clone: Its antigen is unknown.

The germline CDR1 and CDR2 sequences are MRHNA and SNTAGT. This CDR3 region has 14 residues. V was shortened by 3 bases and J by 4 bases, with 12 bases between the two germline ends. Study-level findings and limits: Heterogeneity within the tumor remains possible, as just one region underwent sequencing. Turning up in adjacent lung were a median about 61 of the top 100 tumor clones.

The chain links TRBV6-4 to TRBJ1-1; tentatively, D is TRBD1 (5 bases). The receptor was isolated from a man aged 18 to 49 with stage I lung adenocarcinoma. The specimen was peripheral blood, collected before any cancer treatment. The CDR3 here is CASSELGGSTEAFF. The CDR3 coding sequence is TGTGCCAGCAGTGAACTCGGGGGATCCACTGAAGCTTTCTTT.